This record concerns one T cell receptor (beta chain) sequence. Its matching antigen is unknown. This entry is derived from a study of T cell repertoires in cytomegalovirus infection. V lost 3 bases, J lost 4 bases, and 6 bases lay in between. This CDR3 contains 12 residues. Whole-study results and caveats: Summed frequency of public TCR beta families distinguished CMV carriers with the relevant HLA.

MiXCR, applied by TCRdb to the reads, yields one record per CDR3 protein. This sample yields roughly 720,000 distinct CDR3 sequences, of which roughly 35% are seen a single time; around 2.8% belongs to the top ten. The V and J genes are TRBV12-3 or TRBV12-4 and TRBJ2-5; D not resolved. This sequence was found in a human donor in good health (CMV status not recorded). Some clones in this sample may be carry-over from other donors' samples. The sequenced sample consisted of PBMCs. CDR3 nucleotides: TGTGCCAGCAGTTTTGTCCTAGAGACCCAGTACTTC. Translated: CASSFVLETQYF.